The T cell receptor beta chain under discussion was sequenced for a study of blood T cell repertoires in COVID-19. Recruited during active infection, patients (from Seattle) were subsequently followed longitudinally. Authors' methods: Cell counts per sample came from amplifying reference gene primers. Profiling relied on immunoSEQ multiplex PCR, and the TCRdb table lists in-frame clones only, not all of them. The V and J calls and the clone size are those of that table, but D and trimming were determined from the DNA. This sample has a few hundred thousand clones, with about 91% found just once. The germline gives CDR1 MNHEY, CDR2 SVGAGI. Trimming took 2 bases from V and 8 from J; bases not matched to a gene: 6. CDR3 length: 14 amino acids.

This receptor was identified in a woman aged 25-40 years with COVID-19, enrolled during active disease. The chain uses TRBV6-5 and TRBJ1-2; 9 bases agree with TRBD1. Specimen: peripheral blood. The CDR3, as DNA: TGTGCCAGCAGTTACAGCGGGACAGGGAGGGGCTACACCTTC. It encodes CASSYSGTGRGYTF.